This T cell receptor beta chain came from a study of blood T cell repertoires in COVID-19. The CDR3 sequence is 15 residues long. Germline V gene lookup returns CDR1 SGHTA and CDR2 FQGNSA. Trimming stripped 1 base from V and 0 bases from J, with 10 bases between. Authors' data handling: Reference gene primer amplification gave nucleated cell count estimates. Measured with immunoSEQ multiplex PCR; TCRdb has only the in-frame clones, and not every one. Clone size and the V and J calls come from that table; the DNA yielded D and trimming. The sample has under 250,000 clones, around 83% seen once. The clonotype was recovered from a middle-aged man with active or convalescent COVID-19. The V gene is TRBV7-2, the J gene TRBJ2-7; D ambiguous. The sample comprised peripheral blood. Written as DNA, the CDR3 is TGTGCCAGCAGCTTAGTGGCTGCAGTCTCCTACGAGCAGTACTTC. Translating it yields CASSLVAAVSYEQYF.